A single sample gave rise to the 27 T cell receptor beta chains below, sequenced in a study of identical twins. MiXCR was run by TCRdb on the 5' RACE reads, yielding one entry per CDR3 protein. The sample has approximately 300,000 distinct CDR3 sequences; roughly 8.6% are singletons. This sample was shared with a second study, whose subject was yellow fever vaccine responses in identical twins.

Sequenced sample: CD8+ T cells sorted from blood. The source is a woman between 18 and 30 years old in good health.

The V gene is TRBV29-1, the J gene TRBJ2-7, with unresolved D. Germline V lookup: CDR1 SQVTM, CDR2 ANQGSEA. Trimming pared 4 bases from V and 2 bases from J, leaving 15 bases between. The length of the CDR3 is 14 residues. The CDR3 DNA sequence: TGCAGCGTTGCTCCCCCAGATGCGGCCTACGAGCAGTACTTC. It is translated as CSVAPPDAAYEQYF.

This clonotype was picked up a small number of times. The chain joins TRBV7-2 to TRBJ2-1; D remains unclear. The germline V gene encodes CDR1 SGHTA and CDR2 FQGNSA. Deletions cut 4 bases from V and 4 bases from J, with 8 bases between. The CDR3 totals 13 residues. CDR3 protein: CASSYSDYNEQFF. The CDR3 region has the DNA TGTGCCAGCAGCTATTCGGATTACAATGAGCAGTTCTTC.

The chain has TRBV28 and TRBJ2-7; D is undetermined. Trimming stripped 5 bases from V and 0 bases from J, with 8 bases between. CDR1 MDHEN and CDR2 SYDVKM come from the germline V gene. The CDR3 is 13 amino acids. CDR3 DNA sequence: TGTGCCAGCAGTCAGTGGGACTCCTACGAGCAGTACTTC. As protein: CASSQWDSYEQYF.

This clonotype has ten or more counts. The genes are TRBV7-6 and TRBJ2-7; D is unresolved. This CDR3 is built from 12 residues. Trimming took 2 bases from V and 7 from J, leaving 9 bases between them. Germline values: CDR1 SGHVS, CDR2 FNYEAQ. The CDR3 loop reads CASSLIGSEQYF. The CDR3 DNA reads TGTGCCAGCAGCTTAATTGGGTCGGAGCAGTACTTC.

This clonotype was counted only a few times. A read error may account for a junction end that differs from germline. The chain uses TRBV7-9 and TRBJ2-2; the D is unclear. The CDR3 spans 14 residues. Germline lookup yields CDR1 SEHNR and CDR2 FQNEAQ (reference sequence). The CDR3 reads CASSPHLSTRELFF. DNA for the CDR3: TGTGCCAGCAGCCCTCACCTTAGCACCCGGGAGCTGTTTTTT. The variable domain in full, completed from reference TRBV7-9 and TRBJ2-2, reads DTGVSQNPRHKITKRGQNVTFRCDPISEHNRLYWYRQTLGQGPEFLTYFQNEAQLEKSRLLSDRFSAERPKGSFSTLEIQRTEQGDSAMYLCASSPHLSTRELFFGEGSRLTVL.

This clonotype was seen a few times. The chain has TRBV4-1 and TRBJ2-2; 13 bases are shared with TRBD2. CDR1 and CDR2 (germline): MGHRA, YSYEKL. The CDR3 covers 19 residues. With V trimmed by 0 bases and J by 2 bases, 6 bases remained unmatched. The CDR3 sequence: CASSQETSGGAPNTGELFF. CDR3 sequence (DNA): TGCGCCAGCAGCCAAGAAACTAGCGGGGGGGCTCCAAACACCGGGGAGCTGTTTTTT.

The rearrangement joins TRBV5-6 to TRBJ2-7; D is tentatively TRBD1 or TRBD2 (6 bases each). CDR3 length: 16 residues. The V gene's germline CDR1 is SGHDT and CDR2 YYEEEE. V was clipped by 5 bases and J by 3 bases, with 21 bases between them. CDR3 DNA: TGTGCCAGCAGTTTACCACACGGGGGCGAGGGCTACGAGCAGTACTTC. This encodes CASSLPHGGEGYEQYF.

This chain uses TRBV7-9 with TRBJ1-1; unclear D gene. The CDR3 totals 15 residues. CDR1 and CDR2 (germline): SEHNR, FQNEAQ (reference sequence). Trimming cost V 0 bases and J 1 base, with 9 bases left between them. CDR3: CASSLADTRNTEAFF. The DNA for the CDR3 is TGTGCCAGCAGCTTAGCCGACACCCGGAACACTGAAGCTTTCTTT.

This clonotype was counted a few times. J is TRBJ2-7 and V is TRBV7-9; D is possibly TRBD1 or TRBD2 (5 bases each). Germline V gives CDR1 SEHNR, CDR2 FQNEAQ (reference sequence). The CDR3 runs to 12 residues. The germline V and J ends were trimmed by 6 bases and 3 bases, with 9 bases remaining between them. DNA for the CDR3: TGTGCCAGCAGGAGGGACGGCTACGAGCAGTACTTC. This translates into CASRRDGYEQYF.

The gene calls are TRBV7-9 and TRBJ2-7; TRBD2 matches at 8 bases. The CDR3 runs to 14 residues. The J segment lost 5 bases and the V segment lost 5 bases, leaving 8 bases of the junction unmatched. Germline loops: CDR1 SEHNR, CDR2 FQNEAQ (reference sequence). The CDR3 sequence: CASSQTGGPHEQYF. The CDR3, as DNA: TGTGCCAGCAGCCAGACGGGAGGGCCTCACGAGCAGTACTTC.

This clonotype was detected many times. This chain uses TRBV5-1 with TRBJ2-5; D is perhaps TRBD1 or TRBD2 (5 bases each). Germline values: CDR1 SGHRS, CDR2 YFSETQ. CDR3 length: 16 amino acids. Trimming took 0 bases from V and 0 from J, leaving 12 bases between them. DNA for the CDR3: TGCGCCAGCAGCTTGGGAGAGGGGATGTACCAAGAGACCCAGTACTTC. Its translation: CASSLGEGMYQETQYF.

In this sample, this clonotype turned up a few times. This chain links TRBV5-6 with TRBJ2-5, with D tentatively TRBD1 or TRBD2 (5 bases each). Trimming removed 3 bases from V and 3 bases from J, with 12 bases in between. CDR1 is SGHDT and CDR2 is YYEEEE in the germline V gene. The CDR3 is made up of 14 amino acids. The DNA for the CDR3 is TGTGCCAGCAGCTCCGGGACGCAGAAAGAGACCCAGTACTTC. Residues: CASSSGTQKETQYF. Using reference TRBV5-6 and TRBJ2-5 for the parts outside the CDR3, the full variable domain is DAGVTQSPTHLIKTRGQQVTLRCSPKSGHDTVSWYQQALGQGPQFIFQYYEEEERQRGNFPDRFSGHQFPNYSSELNVNALLLGDSALYLCASSSGTQKETQYFGPGTRLLVL.

The table lists this clonotype with many counts. The V gene is TRBV7-9, the J gene TRBJ1-1; 10 bases map to TRBD1. The ends lost 5 bases at V and 0 bases at J; junction bases unmatched: 15. The CDR3 consists of 19 residues. The germline V gene encodes CDR1 SEHNR and CDR2 FQNEAQ (reference sequence). CDR3 amino acids: CASSLTVGQGRGMNTEAFF. CDR3 DNA sequence: TGTGCCAGCAGCCTAACAGTGGGACAGGGGCGCGGGATGAACACTGAAGCTTTCTTT.

This clonotype was detected ten times or more. V and J are TRBV6-5 and TRBJ1-1; D not certain. The CDR3 loop spans 14 amino acids. Per the germline V gene, CDR1 is MNHEY and CDR2 is SVGAGI. V lost 0 bases, J lost 1 base, and 6 bases lay in between. CDR3 loop: CASSYSRQNTEAFF. The CDR3 DNA sequence: TGTGCCAGCAGTTACTCGAGACAGAACACTGAAGCTTTCTTT.

The chain joins TRBV4-3 to TRBJ2-7; tentative D call: TRBD1 (7 bases). Germline V gene sequence: CDR1 LGHNA, CDR2 YSLEER. V was shortened by 4 bases and J by 2 bases, with 15 bases between the two germline ends. CDR3 length equals 15 residues. The CDR3, as DNA: TGCGCCAGCAGCCCCGGGCGGGGACAGACCTACGAGCAGTACTTC. This codes for CASSPGRGQTYEQYF.

A few counts support this clonotype. This chain joins TRBV4-1 and TRBJ1-2, with D maybe TRBD1 (5 bases). The ends were cut back, 2 bases at V and 5 bases at J, with 15 bases in the middle. This CDR3 is built from 15 residues. CDR1 is MGHRA, CDR2 YSYEKL, per germline. The CDR3 reads CASSQIFGTDYGYTF. The CDR3, as DNA: TGCGCCAGCAGCCAAATTTTCGGGACGGATTATGGCTACACCTTC.

This clonotype was counted at least ten times. V and J are TRBV20-1 and TRBJ2-1; 10 bases are shared with TRBD2. Germline V gene sequence: CDR1 DFQATT, CDR2 SNEGSKA (reference sequence). With V trimmed by 8 bases and J by 3 bases, 4 bases remained unmatched. This CDR3 spans 13 amino acids. For the CDR3, the DNA is TGCAGTCCCGGGACTAGCGTCTACAATGAGCAGTTCTTC. Translating it yields CSPGTSVYNEQFF.

This chain connects TRBV11-3 to TRBJ2-2, with 8 bases lining up with TRBD1. CDR3 length equals 17 residues. Trimming took 5 bases from V and 4 from J; bases not matched to a gene: 12. Germline V gene lookup returns CDR1 SGHNT and CDR2 YENEEA. CDR3 residues: CASSQTGASESTGELFF. The CDR3 coding sequence is TGTGCCAGCAGCCAGACAGGGGCATCAGAAAGCACCGGGGAGCTGTTTTTT.

The chain joins TRBV14 to TRBJ2-7; the D is unclear. The length of the CDR3 is 14 residues. V was trimmed by 3 bases and J by 2 bases, leaving 11 bases between them. Germline V gene data show CDR1 as SGHDN and CDR2 as FVKESK. CDR3 nucleotides: TGTGCCAGCAGCCATCCCGTGATACCCTACGAGCAGTACTTC. The encoded protein is CASSHPVIPYEQYF.

This sequence joins TRBV7-9 and TRBJ2-5; 12 nucleotides agree with TRBD2. The CDR3 totals 16 residues. The germline V gene has CDR1 SEHNR and CDR2 FQNEAQ (reference sequence). The J segment lost 3 bases and the V segment lost 2 bases, leaving 4 bases of the junction unmatched. The CDR3, as DNA: TGTGCCAGCAGCTTACTGGCTAGCGGGGGGGAAGAGACCCAGTACTTC. Protein: CASSLLASGGEETQYF.

The DNA of the CDR3 is TGCAGTGCTAGGGGACAGGGGGATGAAAAACTGTTTTTT. Protein sequence: CSARGQGDEKLFF. The chain carries TRBV20-1 and TRBJ1-4; 11 bases match TRBD1. Germline V CDR1 and CDR2: DFQATT, SNEGSKA (reference sequence). Germline trimming cut 3 bases from V and 6 bases from J; bases unmatched to any gene: 0. The CDR3 runs to 13 residues.

This clonotype was observed a handful of times. V is TRBV11-2 and J is TRBJ2-1; the match to TRBD2 covers 8 bases. V trimming: 4 bases; J trimming: 8 bases; junction bases outside the gene matches: 10. In germline, CDR1 is SGHAT, CDR2 FQNNGV. CDR3 size: 15 residues. The DNA for the CDR3 is TGTGCCAGCAGCTGGGGCGCGGGAGGTTTCGATGAGCAGTTCTTC. Its protein is CASSWGAGGFDEQFF.

The chain couples TRBV29-1 to TRBJ1-1; TRBD1 aligns across 7 bases. In germline, CDR1 is SQVTM, CDR2 ANQGSEA. The CDR3 runs 13 residues. Unmatched junction bases numbered 13, after V lost 7 bases and J lost 8 bases. The CDR3 DNA sequence: TGCAGCGCCTCGGGCGCAAAACAGGGGGAAGCTTTCTTT. It encodes CSASGAKQGEAFF.

This chain uses TRBV9 with TRBJ1-1; a weak D match, TRBD1 (5 bases). Germline CDR1 SGDLS, CDR2 YYNGEE. This CDR3 contains 15 residues. V was pared by 3 bases and J by 0 bases, with 12 bases between. CDR3 sequence reads: CASSEDGTVNTEAFF. CDR3 coding DNA: TGTGCCAGCAGCGAAGATGGGACGGTGAACACTGAAGCTTTCTTT.

This clonotype was observed a handful of times. The V call is TRBV4-2, the J call TRBJ1-1, with D hard to call. V was shortened by 4 bases and J by 1 base, with 13 bases between the two germline ends. CDR1 and CDR2 from the germline V gene are LGHNA and YNFKEQ. CDR3 size: 15 residues. The CDR3: CASSLLAGKNTEAFF. CDR3 in DNA: TGTGCCAGCAGCCTCCTAGCGGGGAAGAACACTGAAGCTTTCTTT.

This clonotype was picked up a small number of times. This rearrangement joins TRBV29-1 to TRBJ2-7; maybe TRBD2 (5 bases). Germline loops: CDR1 SQVTM, CDR2 ANQGSEA. With 6 bases removed from V and 0 bases from J, the gap between germline ends came to 15 bases. The CDR3 is 14 amino acids. CDR3 nucleotides: TGCAGCGTACCTCTTTACCGGGACTCCTACGAGCAGTACTTC. This translates into CSVPLYRDSYEQYF.

The chain recombines TRBV11-3 with TRBJ2-3; 11 nucleotides align to TRBD2. The CDR3 contains 21 residues. Trimming took 4 bases from V and 0 from J; bases not matched to a gene: 18. Germline V gives CDR1 SGHNT, CDR2 YENEEA. DNA for the CDR3: TGTGCCAGCAGCTCGCTACCACCGGGACTAGCGGAAGGCCGGAGCACAGATACGCAGTATTTT. This sequence encodes CASSSLPPGLAEGRSTDTQYF.